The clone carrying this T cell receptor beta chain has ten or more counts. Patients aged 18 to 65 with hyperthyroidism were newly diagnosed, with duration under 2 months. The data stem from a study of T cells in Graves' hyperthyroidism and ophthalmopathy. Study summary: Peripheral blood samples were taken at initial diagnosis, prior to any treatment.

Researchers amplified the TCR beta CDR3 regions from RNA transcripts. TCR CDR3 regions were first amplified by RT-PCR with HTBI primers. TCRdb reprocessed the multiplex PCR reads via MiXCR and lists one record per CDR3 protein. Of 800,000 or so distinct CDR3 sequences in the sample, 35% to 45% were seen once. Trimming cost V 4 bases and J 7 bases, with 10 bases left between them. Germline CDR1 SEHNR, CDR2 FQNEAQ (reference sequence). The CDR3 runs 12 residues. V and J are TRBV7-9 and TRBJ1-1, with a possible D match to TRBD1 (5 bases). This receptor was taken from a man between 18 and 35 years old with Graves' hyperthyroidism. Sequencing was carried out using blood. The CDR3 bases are TGTGCCAGCAGCTGGGACGTTCATGAAGCTTTCTTT. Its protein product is CASSWDVHEAFF.